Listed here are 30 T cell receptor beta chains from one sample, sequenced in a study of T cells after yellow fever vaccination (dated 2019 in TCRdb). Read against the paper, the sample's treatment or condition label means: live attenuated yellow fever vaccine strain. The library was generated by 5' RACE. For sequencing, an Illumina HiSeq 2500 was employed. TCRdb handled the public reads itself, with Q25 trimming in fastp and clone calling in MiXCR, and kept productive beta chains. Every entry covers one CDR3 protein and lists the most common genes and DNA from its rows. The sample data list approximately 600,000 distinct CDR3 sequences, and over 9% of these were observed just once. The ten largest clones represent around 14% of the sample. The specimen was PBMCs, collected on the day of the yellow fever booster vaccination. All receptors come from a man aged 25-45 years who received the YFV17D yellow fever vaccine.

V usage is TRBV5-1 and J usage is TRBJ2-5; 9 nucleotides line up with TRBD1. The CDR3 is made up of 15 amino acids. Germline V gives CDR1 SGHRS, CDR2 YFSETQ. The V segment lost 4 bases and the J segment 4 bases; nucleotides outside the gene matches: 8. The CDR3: CASSPGQGNRETQYF. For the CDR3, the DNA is TGCGCCAGCAGCCCTGGACAGGGGAATCGAGAGACCCAGTACTTC.

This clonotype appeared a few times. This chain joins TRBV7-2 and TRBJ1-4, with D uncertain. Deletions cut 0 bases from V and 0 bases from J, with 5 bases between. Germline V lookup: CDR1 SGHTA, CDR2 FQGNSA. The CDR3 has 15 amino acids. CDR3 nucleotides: TGTGCCAGCAGCTTAGCGCCCACAACTAATGAAAAACTGTTTTTT. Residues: CASSLAPTTNEKLFF.

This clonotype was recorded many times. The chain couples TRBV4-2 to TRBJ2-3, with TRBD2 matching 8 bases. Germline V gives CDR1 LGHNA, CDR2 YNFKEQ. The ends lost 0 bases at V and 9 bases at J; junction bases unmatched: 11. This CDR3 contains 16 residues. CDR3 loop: CASSQEETSGRETQYF. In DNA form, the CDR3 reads TGTGCCAGCAGCCAAGAAGAGACCAGCGGGAGAGAGACGCAGTATTTT.

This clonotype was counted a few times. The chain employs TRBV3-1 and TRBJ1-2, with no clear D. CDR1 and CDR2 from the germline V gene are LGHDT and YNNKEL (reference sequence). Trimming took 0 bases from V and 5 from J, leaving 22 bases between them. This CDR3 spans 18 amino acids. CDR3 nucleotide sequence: TGTGCCAGCAGCCAAGATCCCCAGCGCGGGAGTGGGAGGTATGGCTACACCTTC. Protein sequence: CASSQDPQRGSGRYGYTF.

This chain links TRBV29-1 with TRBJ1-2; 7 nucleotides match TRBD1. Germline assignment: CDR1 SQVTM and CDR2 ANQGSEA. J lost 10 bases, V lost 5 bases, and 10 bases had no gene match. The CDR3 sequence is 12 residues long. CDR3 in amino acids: CSVWEGQVPYTF. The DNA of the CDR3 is TGCAGCGTTTGGGAAGGACAGGTTCCCTACACCTTC.

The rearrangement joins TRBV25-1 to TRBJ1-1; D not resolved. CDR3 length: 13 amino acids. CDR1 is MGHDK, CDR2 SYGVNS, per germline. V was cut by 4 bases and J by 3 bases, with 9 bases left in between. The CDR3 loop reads CASSAAWDTEAFF. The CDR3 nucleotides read TGTGCCAGCAGTGCTGCCTGGGACACTGAAGCTTTCTTT.

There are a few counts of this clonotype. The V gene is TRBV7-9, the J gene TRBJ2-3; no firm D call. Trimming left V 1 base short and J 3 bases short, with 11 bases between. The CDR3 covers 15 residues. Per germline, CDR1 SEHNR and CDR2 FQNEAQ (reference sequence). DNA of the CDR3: TGTGCCAGCAGCTTAGTGAGGCCCCGGACAGATACGCAGTATTTT. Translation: CASSLVRPRTDTQYF.

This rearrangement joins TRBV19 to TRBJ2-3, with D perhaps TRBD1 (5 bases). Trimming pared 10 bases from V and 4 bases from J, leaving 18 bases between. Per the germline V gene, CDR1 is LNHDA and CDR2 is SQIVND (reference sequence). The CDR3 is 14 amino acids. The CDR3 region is CATMDKSGPDTQYF. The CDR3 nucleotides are TGTGCCACTATGGACAAGTCCGGGCCAGATACGCAGTATTTT. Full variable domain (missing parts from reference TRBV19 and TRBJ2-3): DGGITQSPKYLFRKEGQNVTLSCEQNLNHDAMYWYRQDPGQGLRLIYYSQIVNDFQKGDIAEGYSVSREKKESFPLTVTSAQKNPTAFYLCATMDKSGPDTQYFGPGTRLTVL.

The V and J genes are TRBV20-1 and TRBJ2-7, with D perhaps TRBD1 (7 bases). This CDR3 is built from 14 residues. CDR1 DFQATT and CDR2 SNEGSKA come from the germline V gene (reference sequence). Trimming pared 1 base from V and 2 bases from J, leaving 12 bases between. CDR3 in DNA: TGCAGTGCTAGAGTTCCCAGGGGGGCCTACGAGCAGTACTTC. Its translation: CSARVPRGAYEQYF.

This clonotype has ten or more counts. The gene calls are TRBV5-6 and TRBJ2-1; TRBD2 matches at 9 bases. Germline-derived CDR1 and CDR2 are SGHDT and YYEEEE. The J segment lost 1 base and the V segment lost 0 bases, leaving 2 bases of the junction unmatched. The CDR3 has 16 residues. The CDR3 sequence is CASSLDSGSSYNEQFF. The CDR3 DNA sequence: TGTGCCAGCAGCTTGGATAGCGGGAGTTCCTACAATGAGCAGTTCTTC.

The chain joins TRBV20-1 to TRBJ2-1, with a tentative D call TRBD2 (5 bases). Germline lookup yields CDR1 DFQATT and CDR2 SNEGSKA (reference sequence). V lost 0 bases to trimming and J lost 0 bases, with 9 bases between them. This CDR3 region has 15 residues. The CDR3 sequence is CSARDERRSYNEQFF. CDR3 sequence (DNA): TGCAGTGCTAGAGATGAGCGGCGCTCCTACAATGAGCAGTTCTTC.

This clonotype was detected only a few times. DNA for the CDR3: TGTGCCAGCAGTTACTCCGGACTAGCGGGAGCAGCTTACAATGAGCAGTTCTTC. Protein: CASSYSGLAGAAYNEQFF. J is TRBJ2-1 and V is TRBV6-5; 13 bases match TRBD2. The J segment lost 4 bases and the V segment lost 0 bases, leaving 6 bases of the junction unmatched. Germline-derived CDR1 and CDR2 are MNHEY and SVGAGI. CDR3 length: 18 residues.

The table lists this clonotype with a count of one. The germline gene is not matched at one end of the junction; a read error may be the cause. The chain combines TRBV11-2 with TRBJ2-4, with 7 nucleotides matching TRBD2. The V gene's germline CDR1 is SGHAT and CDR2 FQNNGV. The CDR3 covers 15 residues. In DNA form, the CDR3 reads TGTGCCAGCAGCGCCACGCGGGGGTCCAAAAACATTCAGCACTTC. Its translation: CASSATRGSKNIQHF.

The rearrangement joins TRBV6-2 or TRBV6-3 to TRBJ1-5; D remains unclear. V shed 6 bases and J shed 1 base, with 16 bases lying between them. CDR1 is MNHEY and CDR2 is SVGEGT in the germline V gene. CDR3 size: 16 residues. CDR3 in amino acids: CASSWPLKESNQPQHF. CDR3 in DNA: TGTGCCAGCAGCTGGCCCCTTAAAGAGAGCAATCAGCCCCAGCATTTT.

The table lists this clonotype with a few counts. The CDR3 bases are TGTGCCAGCAGCTCCACCGGGACTAGCGGCTACGAGCAGTACTTC. It codes for CASSSTGTSGYEQYF. The chain is built from TRBV9 and TRBJ2-7; 11 positions agree with TRBD2. From germline, CDR1 is SGDLS and CDR2 YYNGEE. The CDR3 has 15 residues. V shed 4 bases, J shed 3 bases, and the junction held 6 bases outside the gene matches. Complete variable domain (other parts from reference TRBV9 and TRBJ2-7): DSGVTQTPKHLITATGQRVTLRCSPRSGDLSVYWYQQSLDQGLQFLIQYYNGEERAKGNILERFSAQQFPDLHSELNLSSLELGDSALYFCASSSTGTSGYEQYFGPGTRLTVT.

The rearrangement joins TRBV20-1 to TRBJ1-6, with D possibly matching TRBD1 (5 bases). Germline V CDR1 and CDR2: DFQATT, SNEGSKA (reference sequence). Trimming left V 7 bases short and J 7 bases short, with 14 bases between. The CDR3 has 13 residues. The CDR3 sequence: CSVKGGANSPLHF. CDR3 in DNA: TGCAGTGTTAAGGGAGGGGCCAATTCACCCCTCCACTTT.

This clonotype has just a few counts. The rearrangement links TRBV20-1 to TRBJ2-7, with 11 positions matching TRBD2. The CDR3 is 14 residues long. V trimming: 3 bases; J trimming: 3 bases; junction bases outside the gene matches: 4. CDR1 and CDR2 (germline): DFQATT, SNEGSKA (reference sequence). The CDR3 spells CSASRLAGLYEQYF. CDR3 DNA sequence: TGCAGTGCTAGCCGACTAGCGGGGCTCTACGAGCAGTACTTC.

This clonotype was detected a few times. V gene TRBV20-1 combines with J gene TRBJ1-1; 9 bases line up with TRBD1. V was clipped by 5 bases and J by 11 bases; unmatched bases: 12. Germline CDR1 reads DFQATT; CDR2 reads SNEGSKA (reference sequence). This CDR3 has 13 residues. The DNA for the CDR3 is TGCAGTGCTTCAAGACAGGGGGGACAACGGGCTTTCTTT. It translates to CSASRQGGQRAFF.

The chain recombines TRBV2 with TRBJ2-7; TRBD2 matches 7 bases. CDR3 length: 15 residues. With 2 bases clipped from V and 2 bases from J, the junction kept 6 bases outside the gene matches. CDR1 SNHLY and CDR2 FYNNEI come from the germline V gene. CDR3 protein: CASSERREPAYEQYF. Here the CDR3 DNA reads TGTGCCAGCAGTGAAAGGCGGGAGCCCGCCTACGAGCAGTACTTC.

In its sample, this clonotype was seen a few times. CDR3 DNA sequence: TGCGCCAGCATGGGACTAGCGGGAGACGGGAGCACAGATACGCAGTATTTT. This sequence encodes CASMGLAGDGSTDTQYF. V and J are TRBV5-1 and TRBJ2-3, with TRBD2 matching over 14 bases. Germline values: CDR1 SGHRS, CDR2 YFSETQ. V lost 6 bases to trimming and J lost 0 bases; unmatched junction nucleotides: 6. The length of the CDR3 is 17 residues.

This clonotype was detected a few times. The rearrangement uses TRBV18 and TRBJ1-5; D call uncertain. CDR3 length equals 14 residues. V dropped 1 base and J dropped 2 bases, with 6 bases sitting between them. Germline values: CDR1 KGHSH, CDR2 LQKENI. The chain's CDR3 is CASSPLSGNQPQHF. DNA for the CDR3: TGTGCCAGCTCACCACTGTCCGGCAATCAGCCCCAGCATTTT.

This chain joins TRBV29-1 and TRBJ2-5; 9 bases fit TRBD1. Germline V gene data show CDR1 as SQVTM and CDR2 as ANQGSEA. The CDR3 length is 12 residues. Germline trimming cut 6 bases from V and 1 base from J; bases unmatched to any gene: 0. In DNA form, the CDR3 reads TGCAGCGTGGACAGGGGCCAAGAGACCCAGTACTTC. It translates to CSVDRGQETQYF.

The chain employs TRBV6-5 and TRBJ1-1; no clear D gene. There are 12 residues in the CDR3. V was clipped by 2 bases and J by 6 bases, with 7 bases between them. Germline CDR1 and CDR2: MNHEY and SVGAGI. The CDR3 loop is CASSYQGSEAFF. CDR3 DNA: TGTGCCAGCAGTTACCAAGGGTCTGAAGCTTTCTTT.

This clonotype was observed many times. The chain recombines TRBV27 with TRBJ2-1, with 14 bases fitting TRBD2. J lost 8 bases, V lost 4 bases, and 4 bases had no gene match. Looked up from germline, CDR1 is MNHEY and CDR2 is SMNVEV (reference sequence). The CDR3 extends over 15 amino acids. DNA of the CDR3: TGTGCCAGCAGTTCGGGACTAGCGGGAGTCGATGAGCAGTTCTTC. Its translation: CASSSGLAGVDEQFF.

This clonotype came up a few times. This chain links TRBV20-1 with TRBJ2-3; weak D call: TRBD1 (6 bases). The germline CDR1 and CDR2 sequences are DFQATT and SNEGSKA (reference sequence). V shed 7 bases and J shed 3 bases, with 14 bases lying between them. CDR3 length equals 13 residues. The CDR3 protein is CSVSPTGTDTQYF. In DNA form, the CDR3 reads TGCAGTGTTAGCCCTACAGGGACAGATACGCAGTATTTT.

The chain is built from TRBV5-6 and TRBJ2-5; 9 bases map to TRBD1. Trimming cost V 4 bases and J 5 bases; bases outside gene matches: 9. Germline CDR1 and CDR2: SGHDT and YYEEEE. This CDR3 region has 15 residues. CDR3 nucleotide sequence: TGTGCCAGCAGCCGCGACAGGGGGGTGGTGGAGACCCAGTACTTC. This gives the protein CASSRDRGVVETQYF.

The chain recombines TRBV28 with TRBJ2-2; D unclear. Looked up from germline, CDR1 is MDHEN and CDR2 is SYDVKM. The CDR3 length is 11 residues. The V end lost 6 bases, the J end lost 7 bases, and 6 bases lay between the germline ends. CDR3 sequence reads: CASRVLGELFF. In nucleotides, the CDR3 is TGTGCCAGCAGAGTCCTCGGGGAGCTGTTTTTT.

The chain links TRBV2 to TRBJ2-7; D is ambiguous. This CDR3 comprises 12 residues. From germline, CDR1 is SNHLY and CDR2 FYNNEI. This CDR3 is CASSEQGISSVV. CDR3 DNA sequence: TGTGCCAGCAGTGAACAAGGGATCAGCTCTGTAGTC.

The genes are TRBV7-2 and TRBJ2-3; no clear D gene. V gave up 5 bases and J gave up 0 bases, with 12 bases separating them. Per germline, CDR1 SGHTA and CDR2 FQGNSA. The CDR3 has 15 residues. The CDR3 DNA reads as TGTGCCAGCAGCCGGATCCTCCTTAGCACAGATACGCAGTATTTT. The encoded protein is CASSRILLSTDTQYF. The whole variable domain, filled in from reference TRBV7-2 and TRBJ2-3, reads GAGVSQSPSNKVTEKGKDVELRCDPISGHTALYWYRQSLGQGLEFLIYFQGNSAPDKSGLPSDRFSAERTGGSVSTLTIQRTQQEDSAVYLCASSRILLSTDTQYFGPGTRLTVL.

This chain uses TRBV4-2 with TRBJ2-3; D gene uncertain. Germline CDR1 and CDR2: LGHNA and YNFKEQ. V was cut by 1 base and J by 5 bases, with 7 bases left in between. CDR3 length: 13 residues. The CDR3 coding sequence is TGTGCCAGCAGCCAAGGGAAGGGAGATACGCAGTATTTT. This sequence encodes CASSQGKGDTQYF.